This TCR beta chain was recorded in a study of CD8+ T cells in alopecia areata. Study-wide results and limits: The study found higher clonality in lesional than normal scalp, especially in alopecia totalis/universalis.

Extraction of RNA preceded its reverse transcription into cDNA, which served as the sequencing template. Assay used: immunoSEQ multiplex PCR; TCRdb lists only in-frame clones, some missing. The sample lists about 5,800 clones; around three fifths were seen once. Regarding treatment: oral pan-JAK inhibitor, 5-10 mg twice daily. From alopecia areata patients, lesional scalp punch biopsies and peripheral blood were collected. As to this clone: The antigen is undetermined.

With V trimmed by 2 bases and J by 3 bases, 4 bases remained unmatched. The CDR3 covers 15 residues. In germline, CDR1 is SGHRS, CDR2 YFSETQ. The V gene is TRBV5-1, the J gene TRBJ2-1; 8 positions match TRBD2. The sequences come from skin, collected at approximately week 30, from a patient treated with tofacitinib. This receptor was identified in a human donor with alopecia areata. The CDR3 loop reads CASSFPSGSYNEQFF. CDR3 nucleotide sequence: TGCGCCAGCAGCTTCCCAAGCGGGAGCTACAATGAGCAGTTCTTC.